This TCR beta chain was documented in a study of CD8 T cells in ankylosing spondylitis. Broader study findings: For ankylosing spondylitis blood, a TCR beta motif of 8 or 9 highly homologous variants appeared characteristic. Matched ankylosing spondylitis synovial fluid reportedly showed significant enrichment of disease-linked clones.

V trimming: 3 bases; J trimming: 0 bases; junction bases outside the gene matches: 2. The CDR3 is 14 amino acids. Germline V gives CDR1 SSHAT, CDR2 FNYEAQ (reference sequence). This clonotype was seen ten or more times. Its antigen remains unidentified. Each CDR3 protein gets one entry after TCRdb re-called the 5' RACE reads with MiXCR. The table includes around 540,000 distinct CDR3 sequences, 9.5% to 15% detected once. Sequencing was carried out using blood, either unsorted or a sorted T cell fraction (not recorded which). This clonotype was sampled from a male donor with ankylosing spondylitis. The chain joins TRBV7-7 to TRBJ2-7, with TRBD2 matching 7 bases. The CDR3 sequence is CASSLERDSYEQYF. The CDR3 coding sequence is TGTGCCAGCAGCTTGGAGCGGGACTCCTACGAGCAGTACTTC.